This T cell receptor beta chain stems from a study of cytomegalovirus exposure and HLA in healthy donors. Overall study findings and caveats: Despite most TCR sequences being rare, some public TCRs occurred in many donors. Within the approximately 120 validation repertoires, first-cohort TCR clusters tended to co-occur, according to a later analysis.

Sequencing used immunoSEQ multiplex PCR; TCRdb keeps in-frame clones, though not all of them. The sample yields around 70,000 clones, 94% seen once. As concerns this clone: Its target is not known.

This CDR3 comprises 14 residues. Germline CDR1 is LNHDA and CDR2 is SQIVND (reference sequence). V dropped 5 bases and J dropped 4; count of bases not matched to a gene: 2. The sequenced sample was PBMCs. The chain carries TRBV19 and TRBJ2-5, with 12 positions matching TRBD2. The source of this sequence is a woman younger than 35 in good health and CMV-seronegative. The CDR3 spells CASSASGGVETQYF. The CDR3 coding sequence is TGTGCCAGTAGTGCTAGCGGGGGGGTAGAGACCCAGTACTTC.